Included here is one TCR beta chain sequence, with context. Its antigen has not been determined. No much larger clone exists at a distance of one base, and base qualities are not known. Including cysteine and phenylalanine, the CDR3 has 20 amino acids. Left in the record is the CDR3 DNA by itself, 60 bases read in frame from the first base. The germline V gene encodes CDR1 SGHRS and CDR2 YFSETQ. Relative to germline, V is missing 7 bases and J is missing 2 bases, with 21 bases of the junction outside any gene match. Participants in the prospective study were enrolled through a virtual design, were aged about 18 to 100 years, and lived in roughly 24 United States geographic areas. To assign participants to cohorts, the prospective study relied on clinical history that participants themselves reported in a screening survey and a study questionnaire. For ImmuneRACE Cohort 3, a participant was defined as recovered based on two consecutive negative NP/OP PCR tests, clearance by a healthcare professional, or resolution of symptoms. Mobile phlebotomists in the prospective study collected whole blood, serum and a nasopharyngeal or oropharyngeal swab from every participant. Prospective study participants could optionally give additional blood draws and questionnaires over an approximately 2-month period. Before DNA extraction, prospective study blood samples were shipped either frozen or at room temperature.

The immunoSEQ Assay, a bias-controlled multiplex PCR, was used to amplify TCRbeta CDR3 regions from genomic DNA. Regarding the original processing steps: Nucleated cell counts per sample were estimated from amplification of reference gene primers within the assay. To quantify the absolute abundance of each unique TCRbeta CDR3 rearrangement, sequence reads were collapsed and filtered. For each sample, productive Simpson clonality was calculated by taking the square root of Simpson's diversity index across productive rearrangements. This is the immuneACCESS table as TCRdb keeps it, with only in-frame sequences that have V and J called. A part of the clones is gone; compared with another copy, unresolved V genes explain less than half, and the rest is unexplained. The V and J calls and clone size were taken over from that table, and D and trimming were inferred from the DNA. The sample data list 200,000 to 250,000 clones, and 84% of these were observed just once. The top ten clones comprise about 7% of the sample.

This record comes from a study of blood T cell repertoires in COVID-19 (TCRdb year 2020). With respect to the entire study: Samples covering the acute and convalescent phases of COVID-19 were provided by collaborators in the United States, Italy and Spain. The material from the prospective study consisted of cDNA or gDNA derived from T cells, B-cell-depleted T cells, or PBMCs. Subjects who had been exposed to COVID-19, were actively infected with it, or had recovered from it provided the deeply sampled blood TCRbeta repertoires that made up the dataset. The repertoires were made available in a free public database intended to serve as a resource for research on the immune response to SARS-CoV-2. The samples were drawn from the first 160 participants of the ongoing ImmuneRACE study and from over a thousand subjects provided by 6 global collaborators. Sample metadata almost always included a de-identified subject ID, COVID-19 status, age in years and sex. HLA class I and class II types, where available, came from metadata supplied by the sample provider rather than from assay-based typing.

Overall study outcomes, separate from this receptor: The amount of clinical and demographic metadata varied by source and participant and was provided uncurated.

This receptor chain uses TRBV5-1 and TRBJ2-7, with 13 central nucleotides matching TRBD2. The sample taken for sequencing was PBMCs or T cells enriched from blood (not recorded which). This clonotype was sampled from a woman between 40 and 50 years old who had recovered from COVID-19. Read as DNA, the sequence is TGCGCCAGCGGCCGGACAGGAGGACTAGCGGGAGCCCGCTCCACCTACGAGCAGTACTTC. This yields the protein CASGRTGGLAGARSTYEQYF.